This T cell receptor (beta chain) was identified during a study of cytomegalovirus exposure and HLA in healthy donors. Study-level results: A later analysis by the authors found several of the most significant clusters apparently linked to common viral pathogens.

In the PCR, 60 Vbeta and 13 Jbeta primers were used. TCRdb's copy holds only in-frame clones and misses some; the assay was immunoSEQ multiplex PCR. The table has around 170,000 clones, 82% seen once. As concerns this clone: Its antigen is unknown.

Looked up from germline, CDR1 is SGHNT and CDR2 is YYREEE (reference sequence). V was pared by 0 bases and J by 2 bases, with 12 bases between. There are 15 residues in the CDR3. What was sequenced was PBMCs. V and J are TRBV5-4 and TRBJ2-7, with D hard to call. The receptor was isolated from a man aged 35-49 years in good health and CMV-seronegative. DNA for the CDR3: TGTGCCAGCAGCTTGGGTGCGCGCACCACCTACGAGCAGTACTTC. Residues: CASSLGARTTYEQYF.